The entry below gives a single T cell receptor beta chain sequence along with its context. The data derive from a study of blood T cell repertoires in COVID-19. Germline lookup yields CDR1 LNHDA and CDR2 SQIVND (reference sequence). The CDR3 has 16 amino acids. The V gene end was trimmed by 5 bases and the J gene end by 4 bases; junction bases not matched to a gene: 6. Here immunoSEQ multiplex PCR was the method, and the copy in TCRdb shows in-frame clones only, minus some. The sample records 200,000 to 250,000 clones, 75% to 85% being singletons. The sample comprised peripheral blood. The receptor was isolated from a woman aged 70-85 years with COVID-19, enrolled during active disease. The rearrangement links TRBV19 to TRBJ2-6; 9 bases map to TRBD2. DNA of the CDR3: TGTGCCAGTAGTGCTAGCGGGGTGTCCGGGGCCAACGTCCTGACTTTC. Protein product: CASSASGVSGANVLTF.